This T cell receptor (beta chain) is from a study of Graves' ophthalmopathy and Graves' hyperthyroidism. Study-level information: By definition, stable hyperthyroidism involved no ophthalmopathy within 18 months of follow-up.

Amplified material comprised TCR beta CDR3 regions derived from RNA transcripts. HTBI primers primed a first-round RT-PCR, and a second-round multiplex PCR followed. TCRdb re-called the multiplex PCR reads through MiXCR, storing one row per CDR3 protein. The sample contains over a million distinct CDR3 sequences, about two fifths of which appear only once. Germline lookup yields CDR1 SQVTM and CDR2 ANQGSEA. The V end lost 5 bases, the J end lost 5 bases, and 18 bases lay between the germline ends. The CDR3 has 14 amino acids. This clonotype came up many times. This TCR came from an adult man with Graves' hyperthyroidism. V usage is TRBV29-1 and J usage is TRBJ2-5, with D possibly being TRBD2 (6 bases). The specimen sequenced was peripheral blood or thyroid tissue (not recorded which). The CDR3: CSVMTSGAAETQYF. CDR3 bases: TGCAGCGTTATGACTAGTGGGGCTGCGGAGACCCAGTACTTC.